The entry that follows covers one T cell receptor (beta chain) sequence. The sample comes from a study of blood T cell repertoires in COVID-19. Only in-frame clones appear in the TCRdb table, and some are missing; sequencing was by immunoSEQ multiplex PCR. The sample lists more than 250,000 clones, more than 70% occurring once. Germline V CDR1 and CDR2: MGHRA, YSYEKL. This CDR3 spans 18 amino acids. V gave up 0 bases and J gave up 2 bases, with 19 bases separating them. This clonotype originated in a man aged 18-30 years who had recovered from COVID-19. Sequenced: peripheral blood. This chain joins TRBV4-1 and TRBJ1-2; TRBD1 is a possible D gene (6 bases). CDR3: CASSQDVSGWGGNYGYTF. CDR3 nucleotide sequence: TGCGCCAGCAGCCAAGATGTAAGCGGATGGGGGGGCAACTATGGCTACACCTTC.